The present TCR beta chain was sequenced within a study of T cell changes during pregnancy in multiple sclerosis. Assay used: immunoSEQ multiplex PCR; TCRdb lists only in-frame clones, some missing. The sample lists 70,000 to 80,000 clones; roughly 94% were seen once. This sequence originates from a female donor with multiple sclerosis, enrolled in a pregnancy study. Sequencing used peripheral blood, obtained in the third trimester of pregnancy.

The CDR3 nucleotides are TGTGCCAGCAGCTTAGGGAGGGTAGCGCTCTACGAGCAGTACTTC. Its translation is CASSLGRVALYEQYF. The J gene is TRBJ2-7, the V gene TRBV5-5; 7 bases fit TRBD2. Per germline, CDR1 SGHKS and CDR2 YYEKEE (reference sequence). Unmatched junction bases numbered 8, after V lost 2 bases and J lost 3 bases. The CDR3 extends over 15 amino acids.